One sample yielded the 4 T cell receptor beta chains listed below, sequenced in a study of spatial heterogeneity in lung cancer. Documented time point: blood at routine non-recurrence follow-up after resection. TCRdb re-analysed the 5' RACE reads in MiXCR, keeping a single row per CDR3 protein. The sample yields tens of thousands of distinct CDR3 sequences, 12% seen once. Sequences were derived from PBMCs, sampled at follow-up. Every receptor here comes from a male donor with early-stage non-small cell lung cancer.

The rearrangement links TRBV12-3 or TRBV12-4 to TRBJ1-4; no definite D call. V lost 4 bases to trimming and J lost 0 bases, with 9 bases between them. This CDR3 has 15 residues. CDR3 DNA: TGTGCCAGCAGTTACGTCCGAGCAACTAATGAAAAACTGTTTTTT. This gives the protein CASSYVRATNEKLFF.

The chain couples TRBV7-9 to TRBJ2-1; 11 bases align to TRBD2. J gave up 5 bases and V 5 bases, and 5 bases lay outside the gene matches. Germline-derived CDR1 and CDR2 are SEHNR and FQNEAQ (reference sequence). The CDR3 spans 15 residues. The CDR3 here is CASSPGLAAHNEQFF. The DNA of the CDR3 is TGTGCCAGCAGCCCGGGACTAGCGGCCCACAATGAGCAGTTCTTC.

The sample holds many counts of this clonotype. The CDR3 region is CASSFQGGAIEKLFF. CDR3 sequence (DNA): TGCGCCAGCAGTTTCCAGGGGGGTGCAATTGAAAAACTGTTTTTT. V gene TRBV5-1 combines with J gene TRBJ1-4; TRBD1 agrees at 7 bases. J gave up 7 bases and V 5 bases, and 11 bases lay outside the gene matches. Germline-derived CDR1 and CDR2 are SGHRS and YFSETQ. This CDR3 has 15 amino acids.

The chain uses TRBV7-9 and TRBJ1-2; D not resolved. The CDR3 length is 13 residues. CDR1 is SEHNR, CDR2 FQNEAQ, per germline (reference sequence). Trimming took 2 bases from V and 5 from J, leaving 9 bases between them. The CDR3 DNA reads as TGTGCCAGCAGCTTATCTACTTCTTATGGCTACACCTTC. Its translation: CASSLSTSYGYTF.